The 20 T cell receptor beta chains below come from one sample, sequenced in a study of shared clonotypes between healthy human individuals. Clones were read by immunoSEQ multiplex PCR, and TCRdb kept only the in-frame ones, dropping some. The sample carries over 1.4 million clones, over 95% recorded once. Sequenced: naive CD4+ T cells sorted from blood. Subset meaning: CD45RA+ positively selected. These receptors all come from a man aged 25-40 years in good health.

The V gene is TRBV18, the J gene TRBJ2-7, with D uncertain. The CDR3 has 14 amino acids. Germline CDR1 KGHSH, CDR2 LQKENI. Trimming removed 2 bases at V and 3 bases at J, with 11 bases between. The DNA of the CDR3 is TGTGCCAGCTCACCAGACAAGTCCGGCTACGAGCAGTACTTC. Its protein is CASSPDKSGYEQYF. The full variable domain, in which reference TRBV18 and TRBJ2-7 provide the parts outside the CDR3, is NAGVMQNPRHLVRRRGQEARLRCSPMKGHSHVYWYRQLPEEGLKFMVYLQKENIIDESGMPKERFSAEFPKEGPSILRIQQVVRGDSAAYFCASSPDKSGYEQYFGPGTRLTVT.

CDR3 in amino acids: CASSPGPYNQPQHF. In DNA, the CDR3 is TGTGCCAGTTCTCCTGGACCGTACAATCAGCCCCAGCATTTT. The rearrangement uses TRBV19 and TRBJ1-5; D not resolved. Trimming took 8 bases from V and 3 from J, leaving 14 bases between them. Germline V gene sequence: CDR1 LNHDA, CDR2 SQIVND (reference sequence). The CDR3 length is 14 residues.

The gene calls are TRBV6-1 and TRBJ1-1; D unclear. The CDR3 length is 15 residues. Germline V lookup: CDR1 MNHNS, CDR2 SASEGT. V lost 3 bases, J lost 5 bases, and 16 bases lay in between. The CDR3 spells CASSDLDLGGTEAFF. The DNA for the CDR3 is TGTGCCAGCAGTGATCTGGACCTTGGAGGGACTGAAGCTTTCTTT.

The V call is TRBV19, the J call TRBJ2-7; 9 bases are a match to TRBD1. CDR3 length equals 12 residues. Germline CDR1 and CDR2: LNHDA and SQIVND (reference sequence). After removal of 11 bases from V and 3 bases from J, the junction contained 5 bases not matched to a gene. CDR3 in amino acids: CASGTGHYEQYF. CDR3 in DNA: TGTGCCTCCGGGACAGGGCACTACGAGCAGTACTTC.

The V and J genes are TRBV9 and TRBJ1-5; no firm D call. Germline CDR1 is SGDLS and CDR2 is YYNGEE. This CDR3 comprises 15 residues. Trimming took 0 bases from V and 5 from J, leaving 12 bases between them. CDR3 amino acids: CASSVGGGRDQPQHF. CDR3 nucleotide sequence: TGTGCCAGCAGCGTAGGCGGCGGAAGAGATCAGCCCCAGCATTTT.

The V gene is TRBV4-2, the J gene TRBJ2-7; D not resolved. Trimming cost V 2 bases and J 4 bases, with 6 bases left between them. CDR3 length: 12 amino acids. The germline V gene encodes CDR1 LGHNA and CDR2 YNFKEQ. In DNA, the CDR3 is TGTGCCAGCAGCCAAAACTTGTACGAGCAGTACTTC. Translation gives CASSQNLYEQYF.

The gene calls are TRBV15 and TRBJ2-5, with a weak D call TRBD1 (5 bases). In germline, CDR1 is LNHNV, CDR2 YYDKDF (reference sequence). Trimming removed 0 bases from V and 5 bases from J, with 16 bases in between. This CDR3 is 16 amino acids long. CDR3 in DNA: TGTGCCACCAGCAGAGATCATGGTGTAGGGGCGGAGACCCAGTACTTC. Translating it yields CATSRDHGVGAETQYF.

The V gene is TRBV15, the J gene TRBJ2-7; D is undetermined. Germline CDR1 reads LNHNV; CDR2 reads YYDKDF (reference sequence). Trimming cost V 0 bases and J 6 bases, with 12 bases left between them. The CDR3 runs to 14 residues. The CDR3 DNA is TGTGCCACCAGCAGAGATAATGGTGCTTCCGAGCAGTACTTC. It encodes CATSRDNGASEQYF. Drawing the rest from reference TRBV15 and TRBJ2-7, the complete variable domain is DAMVIQNPRYQVTQFGKPVTLSCSQTLNHNVMYWYQQKSSQAPKLLFHYYDKDFNNEADTPDNFQSRRPNTSFCFLDIRSPGLGDTAMYLCATSRDNGASEQYFGPGTRLTVT.

To note about this clone: Within the sample, other DNA sequences also encode this same CDR3. The V gene is TRBV6-6, the J gene TRBJ1-5; TRBD1 agrees at 8 bases. This CDR3 spans 15 amino acids. Trimming removed 2 bases from V and 2 bases from J; junction bases left unmatched: 2. CDR1 and CDR2 from the germline V gene are MNHNY and SVGAGI (reference sequence). In DNA, the CDR3 is TGTGCCAGCAGTTACGGACAGGGAGGCAATCAGCCCCAGCATTTT. Its protein product is CASSYGQGGNQPQHF.

In regard to this clone: Different DNA sequences within this sample yield the same CDR3. CDR3 DNA sequence: TGTGCCAGCAGGAGACAGGGAAGTACCGGGGAGCTGTTTTTT. Translation: CASRRQGSTGELFF. This chain connects TRBV6-5 to TRBJ2-2; TRBD1 aligns across 7 bases. CDR3 size: 14 residues. Losses at the gene ends were 6 bases for V and 5 bases for J; bases not matched to a gene: 6. CDR1 and CDR2 (germline): MNHEY, SVGAGI.

J is TRBJ1-2 and V is TRBV6-5; 7 nucleotides agree with TRBD1. After removal of 0 bases from V and 8 bases from J, the junction contained 9 bases not matched to a gene. In germline, CDR1 is MNHEY, CDR2 SVGAGI. The CDR3 is 15 residues long. The CDR3 sequence: CASSYSISQGRGYTF. In DNA form, the CDR3 reads TGTGCCAGCAGTTACTCGATTTCACAGGGGCGCGGCTACACCTTC.

The rearrangement links TRBV15 to TRBJ1-1; D call uncertain. The CDR3 extends over 11 amino acids. The germline V and J ends were trimmed by 8 bases and 1 base, with 5 bases remaining between them. Germline CDR1 LNHNV, CDR2 YYDKDF (reference sequence). The CDR3 spells CATLKNTEAFF. The CDR3 DNA follows: TGTGCCACCCTCAAGAACACTGAAGCTTTCTTT.

This clone occurred once. The chain recombines TRBV7-9 with TRBJ1-2, with 8 bases identical to TRBD1. Trimming cost V 1 base and J 7 bases; bases outside gene matches: 14. The germline gives CDR1 SEHNR, CDR2 FQNEAQ (reference sequence). This CDR3 has 17 residues. CDR3 sequence reads: CASSLGGVQGAIGGYTF. CDR3 sequence (DNA): TGTGCCAGCAGCTTAGGAGGCGTTCAGGGGGCGATCGGTGGCTACACCTTC.

The rearrangement links TRBV5-6 to TRBJ2-2, with D tentatively TRBD2 (7 bases). V gave up 4 bases and J gave up 3 bases, with 16 bases separating them. Germline lookup yields CDR1 SGHDT and CDR2 YYEEEE. This CDR3 has 16 residues. The CDR3: CASSPLGAGDTGELFF. The DNA of the CDR3 is TGTGCCAGCAGCCCCTTGGGGGCGGGAGACACCGGGGAGCTGTTTTTT.

This sequence joins TRBV5-5 and TRBJ2-1, with 10 positions matching TRBD2. CDR3 length equals 16 residues. The V gene end was trimmed by 2 bases and the J gene end by 6 bases; junction bases not matched to a gene: 8. In germline, CDR1 is SGHKS, CDR2 YYEKEE (reference sequence). The chain's CDR3 is CASSFLIAGGINEQFF. The CDR3 coding sequence is TGTGCCAGCAGCTTTCTGATAGCGGGAGGTATCAATGAGCAGTTCTTC.

V gene TRBV19 combines with J gene TRBJ2-2; D is unresolved. The CDR3 contains 17 residues. Trimming stripped 4 bases from V and 2 bases from J, with 17 bases between. The germline V gene has CDR1 LNHDA and CDR2 SQIVND (reference sequence). The DNA for the CDR3 is TGTGCCAGTAGTACGCCGTTGTCGAATGCCAACACCGGGGAGCTGTTTTTT. Translating it yields CASSTPLSNANTGELFF.

The genes are TRBV28 and TRBJ2-1; D remains unclear. The V and J ends lost 6 bases and 0 bases respectively, with 6 bases between them. The CDR3 has 13 amino acids. The germline CDR1 and CDR2 sequences are MDHEN and SYDVKM. The chain's CDR3 is CASRGGSYNEQFF. CDR3 coding DNA: TGTGCCAGCAGAGGCGGCTCCTACAATGAGCAGTTCTTC.

The chain couples TRBV7-8 to TRBJ2-2; TRBD2 is a possible D gene (6 bases). Germline lookup yields CDR1 SGHVS and CDR2 FQNEAQ. The ends were cut back, 4 bases at V and 6 bases at J, with 15 bases in the middle. The CDR3 length is 15 residues. For the CDR3, the DNA is TGTGCCAGCAGCTCCCGTTCGGGAGTGGCCGGGGAGCTGTTTTTT. This encodes CASSSRSGVAGELFF.

The rearrangement links TRBV2 to TRBJ2-2; D uncertain. This CDR3 region has 20 residues. V lost 10 bases, J lost 7 bases, and 37 bases lay in between. CDR1 is SNHLY, CDR2 FYNNEI, per germline. The CDR3 spells CATHSTYWGEKGGGFGELFF. The CDR3 region has the DNA TGTGCCACCCATTCGACATATTGGGGTGAAAAGGGTGGTGGTTTCGGGGAGCTGTTTTTT.

The chain employs TRBV6-1 and TRBJ2-6, with no clear D. This CDR3 has 14 amino acids. CDR1 is MNHNS, CDR2 SASEGT, per germline. V was shortened by 4 bases and J by 2 bases, with 6 bases between the two germline ends. CDR3 loop: CASSVMAGANVLTF. For the CDR3, the DNA is TGTGCCAGCAGTGTAATGGCTGGGGCCAACGTCCTGACTTTC.